This T cell receptor beta chain is drawn from a study of cytomegalovirus exposure and HLA in healthy donors. Overall study results and limits: In most subjects, TCR beta sequences reportedly gave accurate predictions of HLA-A and HLA-B alleles.

About this clone itself: Antigen unknown.

The length of the CDR3 is 15 residues. Germline V CDR1 and CDR2: SGHRS, YFSETQ. V shed 0 bases and J shed 5 bases, with 14 bases lying between them. The PCR contained 60 Vbeta and 13 Jbeta primers. Produced via immunoSEQ multiplex PCR; TCRdb's table is partial and in-frame only. The sample includes around 150,000 clones, 80% to 90% of them seen just once. The source material was PBMCs. The TCR was taken from a man between 18 and 29 years old in good health and CMV-seropositive. The genes are TRBV5-1 and TRBJ1-1; TRBD1 might be the D (5 bases). The CDR3, as DNA: TGCGCCAGCAGCTTGGCAGGGAGGGTTGGGACTGAAGCTTTCTTT. It translates to CASSLAGRVGTEAFF.